The 5 T cell receptor beta chains presented below share a single source sample, sequenced in a study of PD-1 blockade in classical Hodgkin lymphoma. The table came from immunoSEQ multiplex PCR; TCRdb's copy has only in-frame clones and leaves some out. Of 25,000 or so clones listed, roughly 62% are singletons. Each patient's relapse followed autologous stem cell transplantation, and brentuximab vedotin exposure varied. The input for sequencing was peripheral blood mononuclear cells (PBMCs), taken before the second cycle of nivolumab. The receptors stem from a human donor with classical Hodgkin lymphoma.

V usage is TRBV5-6 and J usage is TRBJ1-2, with D perhaps matching TRBD1 (5 bases). Trimming stripped 4 bases from V and 2 bases from J, with 12 bases between. This CDR3 contains 14 residues. Germline CDR1 is SGHDT and CDR2 is YYEEEE. The CDR3: CASSVRGGNYGYTF. Written as DNA, the CDR3 is TGTGCCAGCAGCGTCCGTGGGGGAAACTATGGCTACACCTTC.

The chain combines TRBV28 with TRBJ1-2, with D unclear. Germline V gives CDR1 MDHEN, CDR2 SYDVKM. The V and J ends lost 0 bases and 4 bases respectively, with 6 bases between them. The CDR3 is 13 amino acids. The CDR3 DNA follows: TGTGCCAGCAGTTTATGGGATGTCTATGGCTACACCTTC. It codes for CASSLWDVYGYTF.

The chain links TRBV7-8 to TRBJ1-2; no reliable D call. Between the trimmed V and J ends, which lost 1 base and 4 bases, there was a span of 13 bases. Germline assignment: CDR1 SGHVS and CDR2 FQNEAQ. The CDR3 runs 15 residues. The chain's CDR3 is CASSLDERNFYGYTF. For the CDR3, the DNA is TGTGCCAGCAGCTTAGACGAGCGGAATTTCTATGGCTACACCTTC.

The chain joins TRBV6-5 to TRBJ1-4; D not certain. The germline V gene encodes CDR1 MNHEY and CDR2 SVGAGI. The CDR3 length is 13 residues. V lost 2 bases and J 8 bases, leaving 9 bases between the germline ends. The CDR3: CASSYLFGEKLFF. The CDR3 nucleotides read TGTGCCAGCAGTTACCTCTTCGGCGAAAAACTGTTTTTT.

This clone is deemed medium-sized (0.01 to 0.1%). The chain employs TRBV7-2 and TRBJ1-2; 12 bases line up with TRBD1. Per the germline V gene, CDR1 is SGHTA and CDR2 is FQGNSA. Unmatched junction bases numbered 10, after V lost 3 bases and J lost 8 bases. The CDR3 consists of 16 residues. DNA of the CDR3: TGTGCCAGCAGCTTTTATTGGGGACAGGGGGCTGAGGGCTACACCTTC. Protein product: CASSFYWGQGAEGYTF.